These T cell receptor beta chains were read from a single sample in a study of cytomegalovirus exposure and HLA in healthy donors. The assay was immunoSEQ multiplex PCR, and TCRdb's table has in-frame clones only and misses some. The sample shows some 170,000 clones, about 72% of them seen only once. Material: PBMCs. The source is a human donor in good health. The CDR3 runs from the conserved cysteine through the conserved F or W. Fields, in order: clone size, V gene, D gene, J gene, CDR3 protein, CDR3 DNA. D genes are given only for firm matches. Not every row has a clone size; where given, it reads once, few, many or a size class.

-	TRBV4-3	TRBD2	TRBJ2-7	CASSPNAGGFYEQYF	TGCGCCAGCAGCCCAAACGCGGGGGGGTTCTACGAGCAGTACTTC
few	TRBV7-8	-	TRBJ2-1	CASIQIPRGHDEQFF	TGTGCCAGCATCCAAATCCCCAGGGGTCACGATGAGCAGTTCTTC
-	TRBV2	-	TRBJ1-1	CASSAGSDTEAFF	TGTGCCAGCAGTGCAGGGTCGGACACTGAAGCTTTCTTT
-	TRBV7-2	-	TRBJ1-1	CASSPLQGDTEAFF	TGTGCCAGCAGCCCCCTACAGGGAGACACTGAAGCTTTCTTT
-	TRBV5-1	-	TRBJ2-7	CASSLQGYEQYF	TGCGCCAGCAGCTTACAGGGCTACGAGCAGTACTTC
-	TRBV9	-	TRBJ1-3	CASSVSRRGNTIYF	TGTGCCAGCAGCGTAAGCCGGAGAGGAAACACCATATATTTT
-	TRBV30	TRBD1	TRBJ1-4	CAWRGTGVGEKLFF	TGTGCCTGGAGAGGTACAGGGGTTGGTGAAAAACTGTTTTTT
-	TRBV7-8	-	TRBJ2-7	CASSLGAAGEQYF	TGTGCCAGCAGCTTAGGAGCGGCGGGCGAGCAGTACTTC
-	TRBV18	-	TRBJ1-1	CASSPPTANTEAFF	TGTGCCAGCTCACCACCGACAGCGAACACTGAAGCTTTCTTT
-	TRBV5-8	TRBD1	TRBJ2-7	CASSHFRGTGKYYEQYF	TGTGCCAGCAGCCATTTTCGGGGGACAGGCAAATACTACGAGCAGTACTTC
-	TRBV30	-	TRBJ2-2	CAWSGGGSNTGELFF	TGTGCCTGGAGTGGGGGAGGATCGAACACCGGGGAGCTGTTTTTT
-	TRBV19	TRBD2	TRBJ2-1	CASLNTRLAGFNEQFF	TGTGCCAGTCTTAATACCCGACTAGCAGGTTTCAATGAGCAGTTCTTC
-	TRBV5-1	-	TRBJ2-3	CASSRGLPQSTDTQYF	TGCGCCAGCAGCCGAGGACTACCCCAAAGCACAGATACGCAGTATTTT
few	TRBV5-1	-	TRBJ2-6	CASSLVPAGANVLTF	TGCGCCAGCAGCTTGGTCCCGGCTGGGGCCAACGTCCTGACTTTC
-	TRBV27	TRBD1	TRBJ1-1	CASSRRGLRTEAFF	TGTGCCAGCAGTCGCAGGGGGCTGAGAACTGAAGCTTTCTTT
-	TRBV7-9	TRBD2	TRBJ2-3	CASSVLPPGLADTDTQYF	TGTGCCAGCAGCGTCCTCCCCCCCGGACTAGCGGACACAGATACGCAGTATTTT
once	TRBV7-8	TRBD1	TRBJ1-2	CASSLGGPYGYTF	TGTGCCAGCAGTTTAGGGGGCCCCTACGGCTACACCTTC
-	TRBV4-3	-	TRBJ1-1	CASSQEITVMNTEAFF	TGCGCCAGCAGCCAAGAGATAACAGTTATGAACACTGAAGCTTTCTTT
-	TRBV7-2	-	TRBJ1-2	CASREDRLLYGYTF	TGTGCCAGCAGGGAGGACCGTCTCCTCTATGGCTACACCTTC
once	TRBV4-3	-	TRBJ1-2	CASSQDARPGSSYYGYTF	TGCGCCAGCAGCCAAGACGCTCGGCCAGGGTCTTCTTACTATGGCTACACCTTC
-	TRBV21-1	-	TRBJ2-1	CASSAVSARAYNEQFF	TGTGCCAGCAGCGCTGTCTCGGCCAGGGCCTACAATGAGCAGTTCTTC
-	TRBV6-1	-	TRBJ1-1	CASSPGRPEAFF	TGTGCCAGCAGTCCGGGGAGGCCTGAAGCTTTCTTT
once	TRBV13	-	TRBJ1-4	CASSLGQAGEKLFF	TGTGCCAGCAGCTTAGGACAGGCGGGGGAAAAACTGTTTTTT
-	TRBV6-5	-	TRBJ1-2	CASSFLTGSFFYGYTF	TGTGCCAGCAGTTTCTTAACAGGAAGCTTTTTCTATGGCTACACCTTC
-	TRBV19	TRBD1	TRBJ2-2	CASKDRGSGELFF	TGTGCCAGTAAGGACAGGGGGAGCGGGGAGCTGTTTTTT
-	TRBV18	-	TRBJ1-1	CASSPMQATNTEAFF	TGTGCCAGCTCACCAATGCAGGCCACTAACACTGAAGCTTTCTTT
-	TRBV7-3	TRBD1	TRBJ1-1	CASSFSRDSEAFF	TGTGCCAGCAGCTTCAGCCGGGACAGCGAAGCTTTCTTT
-	TRBV5-6	TRBD2	TRBJ2-5	CASSLRALGGETQYF	TGTGCCAGCAGCTTGAGAGCCCTCGGGGGGGAGACCCAGTACTTC
once	TRBV29-1	TRBD2	TRBJ2-7	CSVRGGTSDEQYF	TGCAGCGTTCGGGGGGGGACTAGCGACGAGCAGTACTTC
-	TRBV2	-	TRBJ2-5	CAITAVLQETQYF	TGTGCCATAACGGCGGTCTTACAAGAGACCCAGTACTTC
-	TRBV7-2	-	TRBJ1-1	CASSSGSPEAFF	TGTGCCAGCAGCTCTGGCAGTCCCGAAGCTTTCTTT
few	TRBV6-6	-	TRBJ1-4	CASRSDNNEKLFF	TGTGCCAGCAGATCGGACAACAATGAAAAACTGTTTTTT
-	TRBV7-2	-	TRBJ2-7	CASSFNSNYEQYF	TGTGCCAGCAGCTTCAATAGTAACTACGAGCAGTACTTC
-	TRBV18	-	TRBJ2-7	CASSPPASLSSYEQYF	TGTGCCAGCTCACCACCGGCTAGCTTAAGCTCCTACGAGCAGTACTTC
-	TRBV5-8	-	TRBJ1-2	CASSFGGNYGYTF	TGTGCCAGCAGCTTCGGGGGAAACTATGGCTACACCTTC